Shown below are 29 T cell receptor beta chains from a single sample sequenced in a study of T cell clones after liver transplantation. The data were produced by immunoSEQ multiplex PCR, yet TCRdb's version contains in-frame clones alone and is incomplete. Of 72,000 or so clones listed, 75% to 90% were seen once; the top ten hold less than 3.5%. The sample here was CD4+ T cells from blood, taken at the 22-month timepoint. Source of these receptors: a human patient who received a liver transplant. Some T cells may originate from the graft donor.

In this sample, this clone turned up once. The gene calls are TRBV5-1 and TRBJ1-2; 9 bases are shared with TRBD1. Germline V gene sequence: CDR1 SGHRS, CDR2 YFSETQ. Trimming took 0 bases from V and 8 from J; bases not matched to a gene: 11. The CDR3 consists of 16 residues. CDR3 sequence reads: CASSLAGEQGARGYTF. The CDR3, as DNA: TGCGCCAGCAGCTTGGCGGGGGAACAGGGGGCGCGAGGCTACACCTTC.

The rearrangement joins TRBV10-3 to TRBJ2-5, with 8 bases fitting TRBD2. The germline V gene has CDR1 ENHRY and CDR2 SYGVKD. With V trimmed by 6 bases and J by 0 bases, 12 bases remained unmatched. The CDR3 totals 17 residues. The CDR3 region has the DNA TGTGCCATCAGCGCGGGGATCGGGACTAGACACCAAGAGACCCAGTACTTC. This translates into CAISAGIGTRHQETQYF.

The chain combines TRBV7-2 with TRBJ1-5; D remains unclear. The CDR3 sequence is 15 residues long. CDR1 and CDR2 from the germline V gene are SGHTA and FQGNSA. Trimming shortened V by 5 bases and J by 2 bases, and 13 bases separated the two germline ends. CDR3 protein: CASSERWVGNQPQHF. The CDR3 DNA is TGTGCCAGCAGCGAGAGGTGGGTTGGCAATCAGCCCCAGCATTTT.

In nucleotides, the CDR3 is TGTGCCAGCAGTTTATCTTGGGTTAGGGGGGGTAGGATCGCCACTGAAGCTTTCTTT. Amino acids: CASSLSWVRGGRIATEAFF. The chain is built from TRBV27 and TRBJ1-1; possibly TRBD1 for D (6 bases). V shed 0 bases and J shed 4 bases, with 24 bases lying between them. This CDR3 region has 19 residues. CDR1 and CDR2 (germline): MNHEY, SMNVEV (reference sequence).

DNA of the CDR3: TGTGCCAGCAGCCTTAACAGCAATCAGCCCCAGCATTTT. Translated, it gives CASSLNSNQPQHF. The V gene is TRBV7-9, the J gene TRBJ1-5, with no clear D. V gave up 5 bases and J gave up 1 base, with 6 bases separating them. CDR3 length: 13 amino acids. Germline V gene sequence: CDR1 SEHNR, CDR2 FQNEAQ (reference sequence). Full variable domain (missing parts from reference TRBV7-9 and TRBJ1-5): DTGVSQNPRHKITKRGQNVTFRCDPISEHNRLYWYRQTLGQGPEFLTYFQNEAQLEKSRLLSDRFSAERPKGSFSTLEIQRTEQGDSAMYLCASSLNSNQPQHFGDGTRLSIL.

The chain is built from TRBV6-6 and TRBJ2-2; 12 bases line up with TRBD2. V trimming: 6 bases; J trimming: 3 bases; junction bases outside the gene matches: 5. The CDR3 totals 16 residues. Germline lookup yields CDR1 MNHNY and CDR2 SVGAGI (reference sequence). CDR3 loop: CASRRLAGVDTGELFF. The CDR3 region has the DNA TGTGCCAGCAGAAGACTAGCGGGAGTGGACACCGGGGAGCTGTTTTTT.

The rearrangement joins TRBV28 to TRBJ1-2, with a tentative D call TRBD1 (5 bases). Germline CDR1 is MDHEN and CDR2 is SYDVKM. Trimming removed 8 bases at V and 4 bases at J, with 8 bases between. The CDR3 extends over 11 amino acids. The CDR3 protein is CASGGVYGYTF. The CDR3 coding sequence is TGTGCCAGCGGGGGGGTCTATGGCTACACCTTC.

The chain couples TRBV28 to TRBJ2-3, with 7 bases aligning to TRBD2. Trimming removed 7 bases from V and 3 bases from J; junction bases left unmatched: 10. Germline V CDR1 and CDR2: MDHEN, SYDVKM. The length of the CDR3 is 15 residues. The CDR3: CASIRAGVRTDTQYF. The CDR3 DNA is TGTGCCAGCATCCGCGCGGGGGTACGGACAGATACGCAGTATTTT. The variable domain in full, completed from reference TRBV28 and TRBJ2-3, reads DVKVTQSSRYLVKRTGEKVFLECVQDMDHENMFWYRQDPGLGLRLIYFSYDVKMKEKGDIPEGYSVSREKKERFSLILESASTNQTSMYLCASIRAGVRTDTQYFGPGTRLTVL.

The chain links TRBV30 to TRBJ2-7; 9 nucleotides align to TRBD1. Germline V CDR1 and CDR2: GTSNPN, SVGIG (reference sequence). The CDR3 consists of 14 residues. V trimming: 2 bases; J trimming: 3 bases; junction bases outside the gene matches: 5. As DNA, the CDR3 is TGTGCCTGGAGTATCGCGACAGGGGGCTACGAGCAGTACTTC. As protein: CAWSIATGGYEQYF.

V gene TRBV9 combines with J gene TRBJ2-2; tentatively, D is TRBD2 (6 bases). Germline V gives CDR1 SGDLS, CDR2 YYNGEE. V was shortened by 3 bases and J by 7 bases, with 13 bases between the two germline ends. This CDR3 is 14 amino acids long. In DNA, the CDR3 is TGTGCCAGCAGCGCTCGACTAGGGGACGGGGAGCTGTTTTTT. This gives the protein CASSARLGDGELFF.

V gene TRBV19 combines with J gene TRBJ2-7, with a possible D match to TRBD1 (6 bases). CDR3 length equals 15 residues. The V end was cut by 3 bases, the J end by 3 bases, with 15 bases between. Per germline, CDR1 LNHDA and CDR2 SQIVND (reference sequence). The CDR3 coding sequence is TGTGCCAGTAGTATCACCCCGATGACAGGCTACGAGCAGTACTTC. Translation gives CASSITPMTGYEQYF.

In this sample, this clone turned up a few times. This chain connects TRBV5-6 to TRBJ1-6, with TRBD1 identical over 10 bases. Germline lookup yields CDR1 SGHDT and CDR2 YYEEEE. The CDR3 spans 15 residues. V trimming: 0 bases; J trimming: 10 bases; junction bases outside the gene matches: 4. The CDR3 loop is CASSLVDRGKSPLHF. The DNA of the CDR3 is TGTGCCAGCAGCTTGGTGGACAGGGGGAAATCACCCCTCCACTTT.

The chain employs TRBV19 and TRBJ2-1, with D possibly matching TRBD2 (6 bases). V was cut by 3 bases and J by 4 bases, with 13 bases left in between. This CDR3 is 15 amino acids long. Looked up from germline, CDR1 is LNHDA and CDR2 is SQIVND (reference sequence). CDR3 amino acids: CASSMSLASYNEQFF. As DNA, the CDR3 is TGTGCCAGTAGTATGAGTCTAGCGAGTTACAATGAGCAGTTCTTC. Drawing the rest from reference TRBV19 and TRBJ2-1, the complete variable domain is DGGITQSPKYLFRKEGQNVTLSCEQNLNHDAMYWYRQDPGQGLRLIYYSQIVNDFQKGDIAEGYSVSREKKESFPLTVTSAQKNPTAFYLCASSMSLASYNEQFFGPGTRLTVL.

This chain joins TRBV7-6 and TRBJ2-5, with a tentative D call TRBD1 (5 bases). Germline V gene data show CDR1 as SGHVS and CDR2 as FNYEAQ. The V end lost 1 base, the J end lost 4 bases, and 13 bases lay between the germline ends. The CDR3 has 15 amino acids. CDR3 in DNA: TGTGCCAGCAGCTTAGGCCACGGTAGGGGAGAGACCCAGTACTTC. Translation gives CASSLGHGRGETQYF.

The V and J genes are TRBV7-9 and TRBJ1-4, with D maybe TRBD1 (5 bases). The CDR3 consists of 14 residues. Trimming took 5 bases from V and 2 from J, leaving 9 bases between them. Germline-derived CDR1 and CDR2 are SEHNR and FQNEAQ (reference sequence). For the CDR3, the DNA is TGTGCCAGCAGCCTAAGACAGACTAATGAAAAACTGTTTTTT. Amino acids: CASSLRQTNEKLFF.

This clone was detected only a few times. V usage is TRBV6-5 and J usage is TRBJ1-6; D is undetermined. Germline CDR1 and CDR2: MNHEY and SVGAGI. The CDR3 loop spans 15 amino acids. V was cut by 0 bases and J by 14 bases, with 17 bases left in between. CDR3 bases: TGTGCCAGCAGTTACTCCGCGACCATTGGGCAAACCCTCCACTTT. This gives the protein CASSYSATIGQTLHF.

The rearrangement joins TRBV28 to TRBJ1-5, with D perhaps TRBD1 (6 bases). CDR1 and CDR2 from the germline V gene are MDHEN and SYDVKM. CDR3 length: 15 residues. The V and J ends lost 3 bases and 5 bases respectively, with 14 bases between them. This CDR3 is CASSFRGGGYQPQHF. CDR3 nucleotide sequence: TGTGCCAGCAGTTTCAGGGGAGGGGGGTATCAGCCCCAGCATTTT.

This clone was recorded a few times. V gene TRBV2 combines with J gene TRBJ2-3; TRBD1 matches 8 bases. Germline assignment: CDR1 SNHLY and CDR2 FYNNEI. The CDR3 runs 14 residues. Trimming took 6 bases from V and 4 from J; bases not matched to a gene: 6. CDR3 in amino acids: CASSLQGASDTQYF. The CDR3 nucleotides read TGTGCCAGCAGCCTGCAGGGGGCCTCAGATACGCAGTATTTT.

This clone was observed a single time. DNA for the CDR3: TGTGCCAGCAGCGCTAGCGGGGGGCGGGAAAACATTCAGTACTTC. Residues: CASSASGGRENIQYF. V and J are TRBV9 and TRBJ2-4; 11 nucleotides align to TRBD2. CDR1 is SGDLS, CDR2 YYNGEE, per germline. J gave up 5 bases and V 3 bases, and 4 bases lay outside the gene matches. The CDR3 has 15 residues.

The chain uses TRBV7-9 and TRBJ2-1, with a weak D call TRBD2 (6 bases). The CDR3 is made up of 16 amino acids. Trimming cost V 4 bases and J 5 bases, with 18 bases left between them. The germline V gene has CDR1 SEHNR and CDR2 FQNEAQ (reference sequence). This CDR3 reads CASSSQLTSSHNEQFF. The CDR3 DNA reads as TGTGCCAGCAGCTCCCAATTGACTAGTTCCCACAATGAGCAGTTCTTC.

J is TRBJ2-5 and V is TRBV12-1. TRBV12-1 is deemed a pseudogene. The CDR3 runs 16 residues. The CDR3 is CASSFPRDPLPETQYF. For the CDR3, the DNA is TGTGCCAGCAGCTTTCCCCGGGACCCCCTCCCAGAGACCCAGTACTTC.

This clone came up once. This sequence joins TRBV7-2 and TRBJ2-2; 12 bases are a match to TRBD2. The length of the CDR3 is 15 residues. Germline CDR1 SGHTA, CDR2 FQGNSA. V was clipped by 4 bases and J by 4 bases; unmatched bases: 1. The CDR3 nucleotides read TGTGCCAGCAGCTCTAGCGGGGGGGCCACCGGGGAGCTGTTTTTT. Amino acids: CASSSSGGATGELFF.

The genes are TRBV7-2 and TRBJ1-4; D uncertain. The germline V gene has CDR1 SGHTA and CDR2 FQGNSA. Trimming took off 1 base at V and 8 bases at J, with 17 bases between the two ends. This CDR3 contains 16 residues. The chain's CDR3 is CASSLVAVRASEKLFF. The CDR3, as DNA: TGTGCCAGCAGCTTAGTGGCGGTGAGGGCAAGCGAAAAACTGTTTTTT.

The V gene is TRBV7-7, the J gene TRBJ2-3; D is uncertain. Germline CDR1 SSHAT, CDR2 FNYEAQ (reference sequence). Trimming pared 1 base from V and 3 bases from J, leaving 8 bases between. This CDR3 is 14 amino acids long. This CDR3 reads CASSLGQATDTQYF. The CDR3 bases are TGTGCCAGCAGCTTAGGGCAGGCAACAGATACGCAGTATTTT.

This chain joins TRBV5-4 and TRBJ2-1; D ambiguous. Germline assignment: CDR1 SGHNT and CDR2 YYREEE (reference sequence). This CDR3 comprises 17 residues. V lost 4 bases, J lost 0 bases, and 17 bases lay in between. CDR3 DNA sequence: TGTGCCAGCAGCCCCCAATTCAGGCTGACCTCCTACAATGAGCAGTTCTTC. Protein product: CASSPQFRLTSYNEQFF.

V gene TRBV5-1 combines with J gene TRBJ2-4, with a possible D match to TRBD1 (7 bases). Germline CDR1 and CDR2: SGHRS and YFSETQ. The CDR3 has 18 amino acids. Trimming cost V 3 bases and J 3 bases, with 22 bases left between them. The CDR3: CASSSQGGPPLDKNIQYF. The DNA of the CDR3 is TGCGCCAGCAGCTCCCAGGGGGGCCCACCTCTAGACAAAAACATTCAGTACTTC.

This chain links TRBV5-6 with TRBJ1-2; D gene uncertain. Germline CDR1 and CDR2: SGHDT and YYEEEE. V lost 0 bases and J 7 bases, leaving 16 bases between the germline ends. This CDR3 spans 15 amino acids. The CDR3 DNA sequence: TGTGCCAGCAGCTTGGTCCAGGAAAGGAGGTCTGGCTACACCTTC. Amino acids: CASSLVQERRSGYTF.

This CDR3 is CASSIAAPSSYEQYF. The DNA of the CDR3 is TGTGCCAGTAGTATAGCCGCCCCCAGCTCCTACGAGCAGTACTTC. V and J are TRBV19 and TRBJ2-7; D is uncertain. This CDR3 has 15 residues. Per germline, CDR1 LNHDA and CDR2 SQIVND (reference sequence). V shed 1 base and J shed 0 bases, with 10 bases lying between them.

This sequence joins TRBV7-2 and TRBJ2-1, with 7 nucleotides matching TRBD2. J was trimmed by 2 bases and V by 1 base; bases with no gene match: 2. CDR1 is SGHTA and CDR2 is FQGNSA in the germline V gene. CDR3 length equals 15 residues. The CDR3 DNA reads TGTGCCAGCAGCTTAGTGGGGGGGGCCTACAATGAGCAGTTCTTC. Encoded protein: CASSLVGGAYNEQFF.